This T cell receptor (beta chain) came from a study of Graves' ophthalmopathy and Graves' hyperthyroidism. About the research overall: The authors defined stable hyperthyroidism as no ophthalmopathy within 18 months of follow-up.

As to this clonotype: Its antigen is undetermined.

RNA transcripts provided the template for amplifying TCR beta CDR3 regions. Amplification began with first-round RT-PCR using HTBI primers, then second-round multiplex PCR was performed. Via MiXCR, TCRdb re-called the multiplex PCR reads, giving one row per CDR3 protein. Among 1 million to 1.3 million distinct CDR3 sequences listed, less than 45% were seen once. Between the trimmed V and J ends, which lost 4 bases and 3 bases, there was a span of 7 bases. CDR1 is ENHRY and CDR2 is SYGVKD in the germline V gene. The length of the CDR3 is 12 residues. The study's findings and limits: Most thyroid-expanded clonotypes exceeding 0.001 frequency were also found in blood.

This TCR was sampled from an adult man with Graves' hyperthyroidism. The material sequenced was peripheral blood or thyroid tissue (not recorded which). V usage is TRBV10-3 and J usage is TRBJ2-7, with D unclear. The CDR3 nucleotides read TGTGCCATCAGTGCTGGGTTCTACGAGCAGTACTTC. Translated: CAISAGFYEQYF.